This record covers a single T cell receptor (beta chain). Other DNA sequences within the sample encode an identical CDR3. This entry comes from a study of blood T cell repertoires in COVID-19. The wider study: The analysed material was cDNA or gDNA that came from T cells, B-cell-depleted T cells, or PBMCs.

This CDR3 spans 13 amino acids. Trimming cost V 3 bases and J 5 bases; bases outside gene matches: 0. In the original analysis: Amplification with reference gene primers provided the estimates of nucleated cell counts. The repertoire was sequenced with immunoSEQ multiplex PCR; TCRdb's copy has only in-frame clones and lacks some. V and J calls and clone size are those listed in that table; D and trimming were worked out from the DNA. The sample lists over 200,000 clones; about 88% were seen once. V usage is TRBV12-3 or TRBV12-4 and J usage is TRBJ1-5; 8 nucleotides align to TRBD1. What was sequenced was peripheral blood. This receptor was taken from a woman in her sixties with acute or convalescent COVID-19. The CDR3: CASSLTGDQPQHF. In nucleotides, the CDR3 is TGTGCCAGCAGTTTGACAGGGGATCAGCCCCAGCATTTT.